These T cell receptor beta chains were read from a single sample in a study of cytomegalovirus exposure and HLA in healthy donors. Generated by immunoSEQ multiplex PCR, the TCRdb table keeps only in-frame clones and is missing some. Of 85,000 to 120,000 clones listed, about four fifths are singletons. Sequences were obtained from PBMCs. These receptor sequences come from a middle-aged man in good health and CMV-seronegative. Each CDR3 is given with its conserved first and last residue. The D gene is left open where the match is weak. The size of a clone is reported for some rows only, either as once, few or many, or as a class for expanded clones.

j_gene,abundance,d_gene,len,v_gene,CDR3nt,CDR3aa
TRBJ1-1,few,-,13,TRBV30,TGTGCCTGGAGTGTACAATGGAACACTGAAGCTTTCTTT,CAWSVQWNTEAFF
TRBJ1-2,-,TRBD1,17,TRBV28,TGTGCCAGTGGGGGACAGCCGACCTCACTTTCTTTCTATGGCTACACCTTC,CASGGQPTSLSFYGYTF
TRBJ1-2,-,-,12,TRBV7-3,TGTGCCAGCAGCTTTCCAGGGTACGGCTACACCTTC,CASSFPGYGYTF
TRBJ2-7,-,TRBD2,17,TRBV7-9,TGTTCCAGCAGCTTAGGATCTGGGACTAGCGTTCCCTACGAGCAGTACTTC,CSSSLGSGTSVPYEQYF
TRBJ1-5,-,-,12,TRBV27,TGTGCCAGCAGGAGAGGGAGACAGCCCCAGCATTTT,CASRRGRQPQHF
TRBJ1-4,-,TRBD1,16,TRBV28,TGTGCCAGCAGTTTATTCCGGGACAGGGCTTTTGAAAAACTGTTTTTT,CASSLFRDRAFEKLFF
TRBJ1-1,-,-,15,TRBV6-5,TGTGCCAGCAGTTACTCAGCCACAGCGAACACTGAAGCTTTCTTT,CASSYSATANTEAFF
TRBJ1-2,-,-,14,TRBV6-6,TGTGCCAGCAGTTACGACACACCCAACTATGGCTACACCTTC,CASSYDTPNYGYTF
TRBJ2-7,-,TRBD2,11,TRBV14,TGTGCCAGCAGCCACGGGGGGGAGCAGTACTTC,CASSHGGEQYF
TRBJ2-5,-,TRBD2,14,TRBV25-1,TGTGCCAGCAGTGATCCGCGGGGGCAAGAGACCCAGTACTTC,CASSDPRGQETQYF
TRBJ1-6,-,TRBD1,15,TRBV7-3,TGTGCCAGCAGTAGCTTCCCGGGACAGGGGGTACCCCTCCACTTT,CASSSFPGQGVPLHF
TRBJ2-7,-,TRBD1,15,TRBV11-2,TGTGCCAGCAGCTTTGAGAGGGGGCGCGGGTACGAGCAGTACTTC,CASSFERGRGYEQYF
TRBJ1-1,-,-,13,TRBV7-6,TGTGCCAGCAGCTTAGGGGGCCTCACTGAAGCTTTCTTT,CASSLGGLTEAFF
TRBJ1-2,few,-,14,TRBV4-3,TGCGCCAGCAGCCAAGACAGCGCCGTCTATGGCTACACCTTC,CASSQDSAVYGYTF
TRBJ1-1,few,-,14,TRBV6-6,TGTGCCAGCAGTCACACTCAGGTGAACACTGAAGCTTTCTTT,CASSHTQVNTEAFF
TRBJ1-1,-,-,12,TRBV11-1,TGTGCCCGGCGAGGGAGAAAGACTGAAGCTTTCTTT,CARRGRKTEAFF
TRBJ1-4,-,-,15,TRBV5-4,TGTGCCAGCAGCCCCCGGGGAGGGACTAATGAAAAACTGTTTTTT,CASSPRGGTNEKLFF
TRBJ1-1,few,-,13,TRBV6-1,TGTGCCAGCTCTTTGGGCAGGGATACTGAAGCTTTCTTT,CASSLGRDTEAFF
TRBJ2-3,-,-,16,TRBV7-2,TGTGCCAGCAGCCTAAGAGGGGGGGGCCGCACAGATACGCAGTATTTT,CASSLRGGGRTDTQYF
TRBJ1-1,-,-,14,TRBV6-1,TGTGCCAGCAGTGTCAACAGGGTGAACACTGAAGCTTTCTTT,CASSVNRVNTEAFF
TRBJ2-3,once,TRBD2,14,TRBV10-3,TGTGCCATCGGTCGCCGGGGGGGGACAGATACGCAGTATTTT,CAIGRRGGTDTQYF
TRBJ1-3,-,-,11,TRBV6-1,TGTGCCAGTGAAGAGACAGGCACCATATATTTT,CASEETGTIYF
TRBJ2-1,-,TRBD1,12,TRBV29-1,TGCAGCGTTGGACAGGGCCCCAATGAGCAGTTCTTC,CSVGQGPNEQFF
TRBJ2-6,-,-,15,TRBV28,TGTGCCAGCAGTTTAAGGGGCGCCGGGGCCAACGTCCTGACTTTC,CASSLRGAGANVLTF
TRBJ2-1,-,-,12,TRBV11-2,TGTGCCAGCAGCTTAGGCGGATCAGAGCAGTTCTTC,CASSLGGSEQFF
TRBJ1-1,-,-,14,TRBV7-9,TGTGCCAGCAGCTTTCTTCAGGGCAACACTGAAGCTTTCTTT,CASSFLQGNTEAFF
TRBJ2-3,-,TRBD2,18,TRBV5-1,TGCGCCAGCAGCCTATACCCTCAGAGCGGGGATGGCACAGATACGCAGTATTTT,CASSLYPQSGDGTDTQYF
TRBJ1-1,-,-,14,TRBV30,TGTGCCTGGAACCCGGGGACATTCGGCACTGAAGCTTTCTTT,CAWNPGTFGTEAFF
TRBJ1-6,once,TRBD1,15,TRBV30,TGTGCCTGGAGTGTACAGGGGCAGCATAATTCACCCCTCCACTTT,CAWSVQGQHNSPLHF
TRBJ1-3,-,-,14,TRBV6-1,TGTGCCAGCAGTGAACCCCCAGCTGGAAACACCATATATTTT,CASSEPPAGNTIYF
TRBJ1-2,-,TRBD1,14,TRBV7-9,TGTGCCAGCAGCAACCCGTCAATAATCCGGGACAGGCTTTTC,CASSNPSIIRDRLF
TRBJ1-5,-,-,14,TRBV15,TGTGCCACCAGCAGAGATCATAGCAATCAGCCCCAGCATTTT,CATSRDHSNQPQHF
TRBJ1-5,-,-,13,TRBV5-4,TGTGCCAGCAGCACCGACAGCAGTCAGCCCCAGCATTTT,CASSTDSSQPQHF
TRBJ2-2,once,-,12,TRBV28,TGTGCCAGCAGTTCCGGGGTCGGGGAGCTGTTTTTT,CASSSGVGELFF
TRBJ1-6,-,-,13,TRBV7-9,TGTGCCAGCAGCGTAGCCAGGGATTCACCCCTCCACTTT,CASSVARDSPLHF
TRBJ1-2,-,-,16,TRBV19,TGTGCCAGTAGCCGCAGTGTGGGGGGGGAAAACTATGGCTACACCTTC,CASSRSVGGENYGYTF